Listed below are T cell receptor beta chains from one sample, sequenced in a study of identical twins. TCRdb independently ran MiXCR on the 5' RACE reads; one entry per CDR3 protein. The sample contains roughly 280,000 distinct CDR3 sequences, nearly 9.5% of which appear only once. The sample was also reused in another study, on yellow fever vaccine responses in identical twins.

The sequenced sample was CD8+ T cells sorted from blood. These receptors originate from a woman under 30 in good health. Both conserved end residues are part of each CDR3. Each record gives: J gene, V gene, clone size, D gene, CDR3 protein, CDR3 DNA. A D gene is named only where the DNA matches it firmly. Some rows mark clone size as missing; the rest say once, few, many or name a class of expanded clone.

>TRBJ1-2|TRBV7-2|-|-
CASSLEGREGNYGYTF
TGTGCCAGCAGCTTAGAGGGCAGGGAGGGGAACTATGGCTACACCTTC
>TRBJ2-1|TRBV25-1|-|-
CASSLRFDEQLF
TGTGCCAGCAGTTTACGGTTCGATGAGCAGTTGTTC
>TRBJ1-2|TRBV9|-|TRBD1
CASSGTGTGVDGYTF
TGTGCCAGCAGCGGAACCGGGACAGGGGTTGATGGCTACACCTTC
>TRBJ2-7|TRBV29-1|many|-
CSVREWAYEQYF
TGCAGCGTTCGGGAGTGGGCGTACGAGCAGTACTTC
>TRBJ2-2|TRBV10-1|-|-
CASSESKRSGELFF
TGCGCCAGCAGTGAGTCGAAACGGTCCGGGGAGCTGTTTTTT
>TRBJ2-7|TRBV12-3/TRBV12-4|many|-
CASSPPDSYEQYF
TGTGCCAGCAGTCCCCCAGACAGCTACGAGCAGTACTTC
>TRBJ2-3|TRBV27|few|-
CASGRATGTDTQYF
TGTGCCAGCGGCAGGGCCACAGGCACAGATACGCAGTATTTT
>TRBJ2-4|TRBV5-6|-|TRBD2
CASSFEREWNIQYF
TGTGCCAGCAGCTTCGAGCGGGAGTGGAACATTCAGTACTTC
>TRBJ2-3|TRBV4-3|-|TRBD2
CASATGTSGHTDTQYF
TGCGCCAGCGCAACCGGGACTAGCGGTCACACAGATACGCAGTATTTT
>TRBJ1-4|TRBV4-3|many|-
CASSQDRGVGEKLFF
TGCGCCAGCAGCCAAGATCGGGGAGTCGGTGAAAAACTGTTTTTT
>TRBJ2-1|TRBV12-3/TRBV12-4|-|-
CASRNYNEQFF
TGTGCCAGCAGAAATTACAATGAGCAGTTCTTC
>TRBJ1-4|TRBV7-9|-|-
CASSFGLGEKLFF
TGTGCCAGCAGCTTTGGCCTAGGGGAAAAACTGTTTTTT
>TRBJ2-7|TRBV4-3|many|-
CASRAGTSSYEQYF
TGCGCCAGCAGAGCTGGCACCAGCTCCTACGAGCAGTACTTC
>TRBJ2-3|TRBV11-3|few|TRBD1
CASSIVMDRVADTQYF
TGTGCCAGCAGCATCGTCATGGACAGGGTGGCAGATACGCAGTATTTT
>TRBJ1-4|TRBV28|-|TRBD1
CASSPTGTGYEKLFF
TGTGCCAGCAGCCCCACCGGGACAGGGTACGAAAAACTGTTTTTT
>TRBJ2-3|TRBV28|few|-
CASSFVVSTDTQYF
TGTGCCAGCAGTTTTGTAGTGAGCACAGATACGCAGTATTTT
>TRBJ2-1|TRBV11-2|many|-
CASSQSPYRDSRINEQFF
TGTGCCAGCAGCCAGTCCCCCTACCGGGACTCAAGGATTAATGAGCAGTTCTTC
>TRBJ2-5|TRBV19|-|-
CASSPTRQGGETQYF
TGTGCCAGTAGCCCGACTAGACAGGGCGGAGAGACCCAGTACTTC
>TRBJ2-7|TRBV13|-|TRBD1
CASSLEGQGEQYF
TGTGCCAGCAGCTTAGAGGGACAGGGGGAGCAGTACTTC
>TRBJ1-4|TRBV15|many|-
CATSRERGIGGSTNEKLFF
TGTGCCACCAGCAGAGAGCGGGGGATCGGGGGCTCAACTAATGAAAAACTGTTTTTT
>TRBJ2-7|TRBV29-1|many|-
CSVVGGPSYEQYF
TGCAGCGTTGTTGGCGGGCCCTCCTACGAGCAGTACTTC
>TRBJ2-1|TRBV3-1|-|-
CASSAPLVPNEQFF
TGTGCCAGCAGCGCACCCCTTGTTCCCAATGAGCAGTTCTTC
>TRBJ2-1|TRBV30|few|-
CAWRVAALHYNEQFF
TGTGCCTGGAGGGTAGCGGCCCTTCACTACAATGAGCAGTTCTTC
>TRBJ1-2|TRBV7-2|once|-
CASSLGGGRRGYTF
TGTGCCAGCAGCTTAGGCGGGGGACGGCGTGGCTACACCTTC
>TRBJ2-7|TRBV20-1|many|-
CSAKRELPYEQYF
TGCAGTGCTAAACGGGAGTTACCCTACGAGCAGTACTTC
>TRBJ1-5|TRBV11-2|many|-
CASSQWQGQPQHF
TGTGCCAGCAGCCAATGGCAGGGTCAGCCCCAGCATTTT
>TRBJ2-5|TRBV7-2|many|-
CASSLDRTQYF
TGTGCCAGCAGCTTAGATAGGACCCAGTACTTC
>TRBJ2-6|TRBV11-2|few|-
CASSSVGQGANVLTF
TGTGCCAGCAGCTCTGTGGGTCAAGGGGCCAACGTCCTGACTTTC
>TRBJ2-1|TRBV7-6|few|TRBD2
CASSATLAGGYNEQFF
TGTGCCAGCAGCGCTACCCTAGCGGGGGGGTACAATGAGCAGTTCTTC
>TRBJ1-2|TRBV7-2|few|TRBD1
CASSSRDRDVNYGYTF
TGTGCCAGCAGCTCCCGGGACAGGGACGTAAACTATGGCTACACCTTC
>TRBJ2-7|TRBV5-1|-|-
CASSLVVGQRDEQYF
TGCGCCAGCAGCTTGGTGGTGGGGCAGAGGGACGAGCAGTACTTC
>TRBJ2-7|TRBV12-3/TRBV12-4|many|-
CASSLRGAEQYF
TGTGCCAGCAGTTTACGAGGGGCCGAGCAGTACTTC
>TRBJ2-3|TRBV24-1|few|-
CATSGRGFSTDTQYF
TGTGCCACCAGTGGACGAGGGTTCAGCACAGATACGCAGTATTTT
>TRBJ2-7|TRBV4-3|-|TRBD1
CASSHTVGTGAYEQYF
TGCGCCAGCAGCCACACGGTCGGGACAGGGGCCTACGAGCAGTACTTC
>TRBJ2-1|TRBV20-1|few|TRBD2
CSAPRRQEASGRYNEQFF
TGCAGTGCTCCCCGACGCCAGGAGGCTAGCGGGAGGTACAATGAGCAGTTCTTC
>TRBJ2-2|TRBV12-5|few|TRBD1
CARVTGDRPPNTGELFF
TGTGCTAGAGTAACAGGGGATAGGCCCCCGAACACCGGGGAGCTGTTTTTT
>TRBJ1-2|TRBV12-3/TRBV12-4|-|-
CASSPTLDSGHGYTF
TGTGCCAGCAGTCCGACCTTGGACAGCGGTCATGGCTACACCTTC
>TRBJ2-7|TRBV4-2|-|-
CASSQDGVGRGRDEQYF
TGTGCCAGCAGCCAAGATGGGGTGGGCAGGGGCCGGGACGAGCAGTACTTC
>TRBJ2-1|TRBV20-1|-|TRBD2
CSAIGGTSGTEQFF
TGCAGTGCAATCGGCGGGACTAGCGGAACTGAGCAGTTCTTC